This T cell receptor beta chain emerged from a study of cytomegalovirus exposure and HLA in healthy donors. V was pared by 5 bases and J by 4 bases, with 15 bases between. The CDR3 has 14 amino acids. Germline CDR1 reads MGHDK; CDR2 reads SYGVNS. Primers for the PCR totalled 60 Vbeta and 13 Jbeta. Some clones are missing from TCRdb's copy, which holds only in-frame ones; the method was immunoSEQ multiplex PCR. The sample includes under 65,000 clones. This sequence was found in a woman aged 18-30 years in good health and CMV-seronegative. The chain has TRBV25-1 and TRBJ2-7, with D possibly being TRBD1 (6 bases). Sequencing was performed on PBMCs. The CDR3 region is CASSSSRGGYEQYF. The CDR3 nucleotides are TGTGCCAGCAGTAGTAGCAGGGGTGGGTACGAGCAGTACTTC.